One and the same sample provided the 14 T cell receptor beta chains below, sequenced in a study of blood T cell repertoires in COVID-19. TCRdb's table, derived via immunoSEQ multiplex PCR, lists solely in-frame clones and lacks some. The data hold 62,000 or so clones, with about nine tenths observed a single time. The source material was peripheral blood. These receptors originate from a human donor in a cohort sampled during active COVID-19.

The chain has TRBV18 and TRBJ1-2, with D unresolved. CDR1 and CDR2 (germline): KGHSH, LQKENI. V was trimmed by 3 bases and J by 4 bases, leaving 12 bases between them. This CDR3 region has 14 residues. CDR3 coding DNA: TGTGCCAGCTCACCCGTCGCGGGCGGCTATGGCTACACCTTC. It encodes CASSPVAGGYGYTF.

This rearrangement joins TRBV18 to TRBJ2-5; TRBD1 agrees at 7 bases. V trimming: 4 bases; J trimming: 5 bases; junction bases outside the gene matches: 4. The CDR3 has 13 residues. Germline-derived CDR1 and CDR2 are KGHSH and LQKENI. In DNA, the CDR3 is TGTGCCAGCTCACAGGGACAGAGCGAGACCCAGTACTTC. As protein: CASSQGQSETQYF.

Comment on this clone: Other DNA sequences in this sample translate to the same CDR3. The rearrangement uses TRBV5-1 and TRBJ2-3, with no clear D. Trimming left V 1 base short and J 1 base short, with 7 bases between. CDR3 length: 14 residues. Germline values: CDR1 SGHRS, CDR2 YFSETQ. CDR3 residues: CASSLPSGTDTQYF. The CDR3 region has the DNA TGCGCCAGCAGCTTGCCTAGTGGCACAGATACGCAGTATTTT. The whole variable domain, remainder taken from reference TRBV5-1 and TRBJ2-3, is KAGVTQTPRYLIKTRGQQVTLSCSPISGHRSVSWYQQTPGQGLQFLFEYFSETQRNKGNFPGRFSGRQFSNSRSEMNVSTLELGDSALYLCASSLPSGTDTQYFGPGTRLTVL.

CDR3 protein: CASSPGQEGYGYTF. Written as DNA, the CDR3 is TGTGCCAGCTCACCAGGGCAGGAAGGCTATGGCTACACCTTC. J is TRBJ1-2 and V is TRBV18; no reliable D call. Trimming shortened V by 2 bases and J by 4 bases, and 11 bases separated the two germline ends. This CDR3 spans 14 amino acids. The germline V gene has CDR1 KGHSH and CDR2 LQKENI.

This chain links TRBV5-1 with TRBJ1-3; D gene uncertain. This CDR3 has 16 residues. Germline CDR1 and CDR2: SGHRS and YFSETQ. V lost 4 bases to trimming and J lost 0 bases, with 14 bases between them. CDR3 protein: CASSMLGPNSGNTIYF. The CDR3 DNA reads as TGCGCCAGCAGCATGCTTGGGCCTAACTCTGGAAACACCATATATTTT.

The chain couples TRBV2 to TRBJ2-7, with a tentative D call TRBD1 (5 bases). Germline values: CDR1 SNHLY, CDR2 FYNNEI. V was shortened by 1 base and J by 2 bases, with 6 bases between the two germline ends. The CDR3 is 13 amino acids. CDR3 DNA: TGTGCCAGCAGTGAAGTCAGGGCCTACGAGCAGTACTTC. This sequence encodes CASSEVRAYEQYF.

This chain joins TRBV24-1 and TRBJ2-7; TRBD1 agrees at 9 bases. The CDR3 loop spans 18 amino acids. Germline V CDR1 and CDR2: KGHDR, SFDVKD. After removal of 4 bases from V and 5 bases from J, the junction contained 17 bases not matched to a gene. The CDR3 spells CATSDRRLPGQGNDEQYF. The DNA of the CDR3 is TGTGCCACCAGTGACCGCAGGCTCCCGGGACAGGGTAACGACGAGCAGTACTTC.

This chain connects TRBV18 to TRBJ1-4; the D is unclear. Germline V gene lookup returns CDR1 KGHSH and CDR2 LQKENI. The CDR3 is 13 residues long. The germline V and J ends were trimmed by 3 bases and 6 bases, with 8 bases remaining between them. For the CDR3, the DNA is TGTGCCAGCTCACCGGAGTCCTATGAAAAACTGTTTTTT. Protein: CASSPESYEKLFF.

This chain links TRBV27 with TRBJ2-7, with D maybe TRBD1 (6 bases). The CDR3 spans 13 residues. CDR1 MNHEY and CDR2 SMNVEV come from the germline V gene (reference sequence). V was clipped by 6 bases and J by 5 bases, with 14 bases between them. The CDR3 DNA is TGTGCCAGCAGGTCGACAGGCACCCACGAGCAGTACTTC. Translation: CASRSTGTHEQYF.

This clone was seen only once. The rearrangement links TRBV7-2 to TRBJ2-5; 13 positions agree with TRBD2. This CDR3 region has 16 residues. V lost 4 bases to trimming and J lost 2 bases; unmatched junction nucleotides: 4. The germline V gene encodes CDR1 SGHTA and CDR2 FQGNSA. CDR3 loop: CASSSRGLAGQETQYF. In DNA, the CDR3 is TGTGCCAGCAGCTCCCGGGGACTAGCGGGGCAAGAGACCCAGTACTTC.

This clone has just a few counts. The genes are TRBV7-9 and TRBJ1-1, with TRBD1 identical over 7 bases. V was pared by 5 bases and J by 0 bases, with 6 bases of the junction left unmatched. The germline V gene has CDR1 SEHNR and CDR2 FQNEAQ (reference sequence). The CDR3 sequence is 15 residues long. DNA of the CDR3: TGTGCCAGCAGCAACGAGGACAGGCTGAACACTGAAGCTTTCTTT. Protein sequence: CASSNEDRLNTEAFF. The entire variable domain, with the rest obtained from reference TRBV7-9 and TRBJ1-1, is as follows: DTGVSQNPRHKITKRGQNVTFRCDPISEHNRLYWYRQTLGQGPEFLTYFQNEAQLEKSRLLSDRFSAERPKGSFSTLEIQRTEQGDSAMYLCASSNEDRLNTEAFFGQGTRLTVV.

The CDR3 nucleotides are TGTGCCAGCTCACCGAGGGACAATTCGAACACCGGGGAGCTGTTTTTT. It yields the protein CASSPRDNSNTGELFF. The chain couples TRBV18 to TRBJ2-2, with D perhaps TRBD1 (6 bases). The CDR3 has 16 residues. The ends were cut back, 3 bases at V and 0 bases at J, with 11 bases in the middle. Looked up from germline, CDR1 is KGHSH and CDR2 is LQKENI.

This chain joins TRBV4-2 and TRBJ2-5; 8 nucleotides line up with TRBD2. The CDR3 contains 16 residues. V shed 0 bases and J 5 bases; nucleotides not matched to a gene: 8. Germline CDR1 reads LGHNA; CDR2 reads YNFKEQ. The CDR3 sequence: CASSQDGRGARETQYF. CDR3 nucleotides: TGTGCCAGCAGCCAAGATGGGCGGGGGGCAAGGGAGACCCAGTACTTC.

The chain is built from TRBV7-2 and TRBJ1-2, with D tentatively TRBD1 (6 bases). Germline CDR1 reads SGHTA; CDR2 reads FQGNSA. Between the trimmed V and J ends, which lost 5 bases and 3 bases, there was a span of 10 bases. The CDR3 runs to 13 residues. The CDR3 here is CASSPTGYYGYTF. The DNA of the CDR3 is TGTGCCAGCAGCCCAACAGGGTACTATGGCTACACCTTC.